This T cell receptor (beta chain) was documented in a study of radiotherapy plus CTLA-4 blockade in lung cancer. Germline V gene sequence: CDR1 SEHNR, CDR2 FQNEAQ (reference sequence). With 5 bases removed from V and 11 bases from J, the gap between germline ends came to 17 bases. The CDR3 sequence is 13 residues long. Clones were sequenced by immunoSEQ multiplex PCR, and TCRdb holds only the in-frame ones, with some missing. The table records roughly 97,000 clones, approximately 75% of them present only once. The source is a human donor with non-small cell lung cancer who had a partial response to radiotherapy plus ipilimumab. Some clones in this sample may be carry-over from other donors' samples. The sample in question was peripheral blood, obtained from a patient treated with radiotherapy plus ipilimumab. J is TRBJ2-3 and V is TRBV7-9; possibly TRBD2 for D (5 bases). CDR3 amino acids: CASSTEVGILQYF. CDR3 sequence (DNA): TGTGCCAGCAGCACCGAGGTCGGGATCCTGCAGTATTTT.